This T cell receptor (beta chain) was sequenced for a study of shared clonotypes between healthy human individuals. Across the study: Three plates were used per donor for CD4 naive, three for CD4 memory, two for CD8 naive and one for CD8 memory.

Using immunoSEQ multiplex PCR, the repertoire was profiled, and TCRdb retains in-frame clones only, with some absent. The sample lists around 1,900,000 clones, 85% to 95% occurring once. Terminally differentiated effector memory CD45RA+ cells were excluded from the naive CD8 cells, which were CD45RO-negative and positively selected for CCR7. This CDR3 has 15 residues. Trimming took off 0 bases at V and 3 bases at J, with 11 bases between the two ends. From germline, CDR1 is ENHRY and CDR2 SYGVKD. The sequenced sample was naive CD8+ T cells from PBMCs. The clonotype comes from a man aged 18 to 30 in good health. Some clones in this sample may be carry-over from other donors' samples. This chain connects TRBV10-3 to TRBJ2-5; TRBD1 is a possible D gene (5 bases). This CDR3 is CAISESTGQEETQYF. CDR3 in DNA: TGTGCCATCAGTGAGTCTACAGGCCAGGAAGAGACCCAGTACTTC.